This TCR beta chain was retrieved from a study of CD8+ T cells in alopecia areata. The treatment was: oral pan-JAK inhibitor, 5-10 mg twice daily. V was shortened by 4 bases and J by 4 bases, with 16 bases between the two germline ends. This CDR3 is built from 15 residues. The germline gives CDR1 SGHDN, CDR2 FVKESK. Sequencing templates came from extracted RNA that was reverse transcribed into cDNA. Assay: immunoSEQ multiplex PCR; the TCRdb copy retains only in-frame clones and omits some. The sample records some 210,000 clones, more than 60% being singletons. This receptor was taken from a human donor with alopecia areata. The sample in question was CD4+ T cells sorted from blood, obtained around week 44, from a patient treated with tofacitinib. The chain joins TRBV14 to TRBJ1-2, with D uncertain. In DNA, the CDR3 is TGTGCCAGCAGCCCCCTGGGTGGCGGGGTCTATGGCTACACCTTC. Translated, it gives CASSPLGGGVYGYTF. The full variable domain, in which reference TRBV14 and TRBJ1-2 provide the parts outside the CDR3, is EAGVTQFPSHSVIEKGQTVTLRCDPISGHDNLYWYRRVMGKEIKFLLHFVKESKQDESGMPNNRFLAERTGGTYSTLKVQPAELEDSGVYFCASSPLGGGVYGYTFGSGTRLTVV.